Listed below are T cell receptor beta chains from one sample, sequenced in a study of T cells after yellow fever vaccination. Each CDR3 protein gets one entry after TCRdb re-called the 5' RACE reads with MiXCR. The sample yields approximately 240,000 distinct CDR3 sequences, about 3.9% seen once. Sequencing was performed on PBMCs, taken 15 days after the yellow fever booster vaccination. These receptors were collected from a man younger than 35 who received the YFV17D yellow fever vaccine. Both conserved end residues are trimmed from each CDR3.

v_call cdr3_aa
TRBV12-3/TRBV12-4 ASSPDGGRNEQF
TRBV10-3 AISESEFSYEQY
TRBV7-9 ASLHDRGPRTGELF
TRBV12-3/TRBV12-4 ASRETGKGNQPQH
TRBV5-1 ASSLAMGGGNTIY
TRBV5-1 ASSGGQGYNSPLH
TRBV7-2 ASSPNPGAGELF
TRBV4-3 ASSQLGGGGGEETQY
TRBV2 ASTLSNEQF
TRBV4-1 ASSPQGAVDYGYT
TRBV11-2 ASSLWVGGAIYNEQF
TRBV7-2 ASSLAYRGGAEQY
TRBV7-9 AASGYNTEAF
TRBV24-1 ATSDLQRSGGTDTQY
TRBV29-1 SVGGTSITGELF
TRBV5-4 ASSWDRVDGYT
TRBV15 ATSRDYGFSQPQH
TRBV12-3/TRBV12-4 ASSPWGEGQPQH
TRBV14 ASSRAGVTFNKQF
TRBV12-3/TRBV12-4 ASRPGTSGGLEVETQY
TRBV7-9 ASSLSDYEQY
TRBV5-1 ASSGQGGEETQY
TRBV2 ASSEARDYEQY
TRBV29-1 SVEDGWTSGGEHEQF
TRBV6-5 ASSYNDLADTQY
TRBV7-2 ASSSQGQGYNSPLH
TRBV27 ASSSTRRTGPGELF
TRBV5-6 ASSGGTSAYNEQF
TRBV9 ASSPRFGGGETQY
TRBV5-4 ASSLGSGGREQY
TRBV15 ATSRGTGTAGQETQY
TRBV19 ASSGPGQAPRQPQH
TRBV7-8 ASSLAPYGYT
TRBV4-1 ASSQQTIQETQY
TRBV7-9 ASRQTGGLGQETQY
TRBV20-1 SAKDRVGSYEQY
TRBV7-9 ASSRRAGEDSPLH
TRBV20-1 SARGAGVDSPLH
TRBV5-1 ASSPGSGANVLT
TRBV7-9 ASSLLSGGNQPQH
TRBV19 ASSIARGQGPLGEQY
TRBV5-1 ASSLELSLANEQF
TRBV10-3 AISERASGVSSYNEQF
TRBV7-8 ASSFGLNQPQH
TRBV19 ASSSRGSGANVLT
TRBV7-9 ASSYPTGGARGYT
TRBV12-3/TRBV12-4 ASSFRQGGSPLH
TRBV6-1 ASSPRTVAGNQPQH
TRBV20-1 SAITNTGELF
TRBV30 AWSHSYEQY
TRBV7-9 ASSLAGTSGTIAYEQY
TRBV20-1 SAMGGNYGYT
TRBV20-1 SARDLAGASYEQY
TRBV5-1 ASSLRAVAISGANVLT
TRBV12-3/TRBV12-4 ASRPGQYNSPLH
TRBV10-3 AISEPFPGTQY
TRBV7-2 ASSFLVAGGRSNEQF